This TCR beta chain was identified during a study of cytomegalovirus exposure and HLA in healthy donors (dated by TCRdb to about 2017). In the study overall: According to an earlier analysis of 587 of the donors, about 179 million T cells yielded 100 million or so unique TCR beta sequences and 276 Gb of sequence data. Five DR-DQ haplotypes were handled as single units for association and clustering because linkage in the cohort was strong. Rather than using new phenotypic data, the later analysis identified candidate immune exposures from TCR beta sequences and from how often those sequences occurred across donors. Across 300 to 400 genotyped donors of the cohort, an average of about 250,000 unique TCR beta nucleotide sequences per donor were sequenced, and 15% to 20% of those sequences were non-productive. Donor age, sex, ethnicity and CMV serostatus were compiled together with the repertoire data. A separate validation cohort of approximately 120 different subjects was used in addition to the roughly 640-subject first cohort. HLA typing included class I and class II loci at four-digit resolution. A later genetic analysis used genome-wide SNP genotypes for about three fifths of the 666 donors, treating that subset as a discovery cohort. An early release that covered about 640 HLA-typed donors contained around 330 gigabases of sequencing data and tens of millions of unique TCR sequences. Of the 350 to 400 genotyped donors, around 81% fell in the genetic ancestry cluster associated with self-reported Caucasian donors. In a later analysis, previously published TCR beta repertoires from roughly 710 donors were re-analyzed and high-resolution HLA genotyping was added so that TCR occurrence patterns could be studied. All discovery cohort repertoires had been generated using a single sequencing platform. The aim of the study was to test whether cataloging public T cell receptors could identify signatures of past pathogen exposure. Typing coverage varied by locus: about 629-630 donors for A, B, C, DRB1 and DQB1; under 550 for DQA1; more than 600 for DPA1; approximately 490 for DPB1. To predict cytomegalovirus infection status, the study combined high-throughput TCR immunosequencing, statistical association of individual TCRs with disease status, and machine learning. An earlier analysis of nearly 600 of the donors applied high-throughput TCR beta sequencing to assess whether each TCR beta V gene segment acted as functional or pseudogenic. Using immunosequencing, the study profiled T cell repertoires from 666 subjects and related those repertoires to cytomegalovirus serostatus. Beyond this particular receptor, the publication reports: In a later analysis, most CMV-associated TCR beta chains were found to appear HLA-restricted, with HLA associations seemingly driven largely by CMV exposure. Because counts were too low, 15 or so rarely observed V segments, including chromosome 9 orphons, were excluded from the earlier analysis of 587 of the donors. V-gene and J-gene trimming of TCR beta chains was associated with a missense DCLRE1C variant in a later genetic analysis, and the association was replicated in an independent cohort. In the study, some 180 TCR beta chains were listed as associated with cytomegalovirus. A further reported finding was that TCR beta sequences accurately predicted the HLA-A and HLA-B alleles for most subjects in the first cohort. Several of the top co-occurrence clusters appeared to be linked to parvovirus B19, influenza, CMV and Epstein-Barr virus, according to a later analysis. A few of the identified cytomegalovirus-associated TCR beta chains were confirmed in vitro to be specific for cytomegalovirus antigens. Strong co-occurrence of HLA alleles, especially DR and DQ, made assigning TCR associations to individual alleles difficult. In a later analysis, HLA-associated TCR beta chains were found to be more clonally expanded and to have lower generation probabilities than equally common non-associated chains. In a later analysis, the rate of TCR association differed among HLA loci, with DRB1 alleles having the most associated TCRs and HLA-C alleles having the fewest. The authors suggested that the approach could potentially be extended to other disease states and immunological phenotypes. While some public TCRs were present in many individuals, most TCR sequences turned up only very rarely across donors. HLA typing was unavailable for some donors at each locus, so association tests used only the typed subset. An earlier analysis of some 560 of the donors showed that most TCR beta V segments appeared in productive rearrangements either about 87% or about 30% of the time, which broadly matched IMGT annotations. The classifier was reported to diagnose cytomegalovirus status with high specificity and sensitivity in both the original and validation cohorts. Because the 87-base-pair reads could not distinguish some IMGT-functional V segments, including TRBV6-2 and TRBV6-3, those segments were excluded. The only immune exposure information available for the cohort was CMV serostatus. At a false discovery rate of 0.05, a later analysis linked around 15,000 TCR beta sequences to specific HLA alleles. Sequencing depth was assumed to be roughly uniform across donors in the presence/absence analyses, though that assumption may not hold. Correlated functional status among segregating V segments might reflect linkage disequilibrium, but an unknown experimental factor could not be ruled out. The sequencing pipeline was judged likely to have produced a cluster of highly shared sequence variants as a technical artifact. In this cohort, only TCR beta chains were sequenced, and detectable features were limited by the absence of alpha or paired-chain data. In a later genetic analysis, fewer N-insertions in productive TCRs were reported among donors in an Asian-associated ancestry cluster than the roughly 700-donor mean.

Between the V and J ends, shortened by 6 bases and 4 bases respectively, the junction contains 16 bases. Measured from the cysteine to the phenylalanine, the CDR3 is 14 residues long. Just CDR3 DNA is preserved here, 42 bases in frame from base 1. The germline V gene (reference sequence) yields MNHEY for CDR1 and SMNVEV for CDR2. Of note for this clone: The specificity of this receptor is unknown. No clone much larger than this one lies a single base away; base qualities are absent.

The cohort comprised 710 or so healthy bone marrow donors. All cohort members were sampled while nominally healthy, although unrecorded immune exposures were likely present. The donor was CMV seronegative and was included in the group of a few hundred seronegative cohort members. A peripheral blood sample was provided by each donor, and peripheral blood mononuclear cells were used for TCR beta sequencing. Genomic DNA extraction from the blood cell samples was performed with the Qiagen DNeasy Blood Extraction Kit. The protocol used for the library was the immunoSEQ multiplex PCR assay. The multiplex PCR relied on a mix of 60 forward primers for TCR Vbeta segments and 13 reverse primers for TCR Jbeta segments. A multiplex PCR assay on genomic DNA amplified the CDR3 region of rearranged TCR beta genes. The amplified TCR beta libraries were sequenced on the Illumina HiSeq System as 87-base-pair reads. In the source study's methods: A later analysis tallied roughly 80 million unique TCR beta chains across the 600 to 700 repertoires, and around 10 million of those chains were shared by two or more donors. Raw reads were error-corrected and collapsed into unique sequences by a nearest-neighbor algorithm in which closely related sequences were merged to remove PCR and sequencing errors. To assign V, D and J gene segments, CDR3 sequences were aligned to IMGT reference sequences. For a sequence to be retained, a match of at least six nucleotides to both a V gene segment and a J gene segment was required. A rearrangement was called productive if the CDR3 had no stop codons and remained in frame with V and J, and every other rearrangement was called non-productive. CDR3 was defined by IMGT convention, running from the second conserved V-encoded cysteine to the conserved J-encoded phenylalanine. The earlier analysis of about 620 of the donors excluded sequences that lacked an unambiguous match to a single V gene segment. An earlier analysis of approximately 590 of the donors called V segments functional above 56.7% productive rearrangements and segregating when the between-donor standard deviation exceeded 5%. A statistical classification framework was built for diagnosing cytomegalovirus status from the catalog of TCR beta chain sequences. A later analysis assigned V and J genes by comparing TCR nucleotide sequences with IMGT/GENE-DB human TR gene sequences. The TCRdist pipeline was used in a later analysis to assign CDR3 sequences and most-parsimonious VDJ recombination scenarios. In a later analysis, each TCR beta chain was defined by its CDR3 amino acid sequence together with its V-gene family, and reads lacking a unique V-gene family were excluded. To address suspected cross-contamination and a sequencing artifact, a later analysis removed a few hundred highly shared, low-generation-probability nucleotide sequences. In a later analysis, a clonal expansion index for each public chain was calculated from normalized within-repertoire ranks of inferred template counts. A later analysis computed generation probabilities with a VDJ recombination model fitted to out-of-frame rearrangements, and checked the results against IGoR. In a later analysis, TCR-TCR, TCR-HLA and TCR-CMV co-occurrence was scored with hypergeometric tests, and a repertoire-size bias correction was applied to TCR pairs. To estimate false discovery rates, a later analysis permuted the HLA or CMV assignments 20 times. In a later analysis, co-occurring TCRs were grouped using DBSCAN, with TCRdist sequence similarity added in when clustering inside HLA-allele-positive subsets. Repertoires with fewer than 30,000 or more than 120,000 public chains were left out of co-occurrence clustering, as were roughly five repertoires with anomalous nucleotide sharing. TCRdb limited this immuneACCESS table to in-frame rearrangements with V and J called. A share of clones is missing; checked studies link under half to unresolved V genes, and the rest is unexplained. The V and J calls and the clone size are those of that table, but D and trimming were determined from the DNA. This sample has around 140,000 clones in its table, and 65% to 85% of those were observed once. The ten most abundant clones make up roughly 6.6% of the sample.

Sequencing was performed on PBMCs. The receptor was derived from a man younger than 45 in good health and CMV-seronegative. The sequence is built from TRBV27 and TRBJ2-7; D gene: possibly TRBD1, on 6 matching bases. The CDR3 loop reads CASRETGPFYEQYF. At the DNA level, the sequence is TGTGCCAGCAGAGAAACAGGGCCATTTTACGAGCAGTACTTC.